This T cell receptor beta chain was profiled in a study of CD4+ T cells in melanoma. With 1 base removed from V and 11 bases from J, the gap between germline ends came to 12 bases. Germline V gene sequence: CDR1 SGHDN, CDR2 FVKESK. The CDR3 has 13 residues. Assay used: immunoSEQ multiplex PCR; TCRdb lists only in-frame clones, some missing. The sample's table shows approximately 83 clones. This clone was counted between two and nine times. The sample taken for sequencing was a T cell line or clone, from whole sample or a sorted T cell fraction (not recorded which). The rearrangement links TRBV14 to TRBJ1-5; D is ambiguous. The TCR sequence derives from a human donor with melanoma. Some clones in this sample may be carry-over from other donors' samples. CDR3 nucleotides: TGTGCCAGCAGCCAAGCGTCCGCCTCGACCCAGCATTTT. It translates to CASSQASASTQHF. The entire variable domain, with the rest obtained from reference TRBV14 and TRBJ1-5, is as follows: EAGVTQFPSHSVIEKGQTVTLRCDPISGHDNLYWYRRVMGKEIKFLLHFVKESKQDESGMPNNRFLAERTGGTYSTLKVQPAELEDSGVYFCASSQASASTQHFGDGTRLSIL.